Shown below are 9 T cell receptor beta chains from a single sample sequenced in a study of blood T cells in healthy people across ages. Next came a second PCR, run for about 6 to 11 cycles, which used a sample-barcoded 5' primer along with a J-beta primer mix. TCRdb recomputed calls from the 5' RACE reads with MiXCR, one row per CDR3 protein. The sample has fewer than 2,000,000 distinct CDR3 sequences, 39% seen once. The sample was blood. The receptors were sampled from a human donor in good health.

The sample holds a few counts of this clonotype. This chain uses TRBV20-1 with TRBJ2-5; 9 bases fit TRBD1. J was trimmed by 11 bases and V by 6 bases; bases with no gene match: 10. The germline V gene has CDR1 DFQATT and CDR2 SNEGSKA (reference sequence). CDR3 length equals 12 residues. CDR3 nucleotides: TGCAGTGCCGTGGACAGGGGTAAGGCACAGTACTTC. Amino acid sequence: CSAVDRGKAQYF.

This sequence joins TRBV29-1 and TRBJ2-4, with D tentatively TRBD1 or TRBD2 (5 bases each). Germline V gene lookup returns CDR1 SQVTM and CDR2 ANQGSEA. The CDR3 sequence is 16 residues long. V shed 1 base and J shed 2 bases, with 15 bases lying between them. For the CDR3, the DNA is TGCAGCGTTGAAGCAGGGCGGGTGGGAACCAAAAACATTCAGTACTTC. Its translation is CSVEAGRVGTKNIQYF.

This sequence joins TRBV6-2 or TRBV6-3 and TRBJ1-2; D remains ambiguous. CDR1 and CDR2 (germline): MNHEY, SVGEGT. The germline V and J ends were trimmed by 3 bases and 3 bases, with 8 bases remaining between them. This CDR3 comprises 13 residues. CDR3 coding DNA: TGTGCCAGCAGTTATCGGCACGACTATGGCTACACCTTC. This codes for CASSYRHDYGYTF.

This clonotype has just a few counts. The chain has TRBV11-2 and TRBJ2-7; TRBD2 aligns across 7 bases. The length of the CDR3 is 15 residues. Germline V gives CDR1 SGHAT, CDR2 FQNNGV. V lost 6 bases, J lost 3 bases, and 11 bases stayed unmatched. The CDR3 spells CASSQRTSPDYEQYF. The CDR3 nucleotides read TGTGCCAGCAGTCAAAGGACTAGTCCCGACTACGAGCAGTACTTC.

The rearrangement uses TRBV12-3 or TRBV12-4 and TRBJ1-1; possible D gene TRBD1, 5 bases. The V gene lost 10 bases and the J gene lost 0 bases, with 18 bases spanning the gap. The CDR3 is 15 residues long. CDR3 nucleotides: TGTGCCAACACGTCTGCCGACAGCTTGAACACTGAAGCTTTCTTT. This translates into CANTSADSLNTEAFF.

V usage is TRBV4-2 and J usage is TRBJ1-4, with 9 bases that match TRBD1. Germline CDR1 is LGHNA and CDR2 is YNFKEQ. V was clipped by 3 bases and J by 12 bases; unmatched bases: 11. The CDR3 contains 15 residues. CDR3 DNA sequence: TGTGCCAGCAGCCAGTCCGGGACAGGGTGGAAAGAACTGTTTTTT. Translation: CASSQSGTGWKELFF.

CDR3 sequence (DNA): TGTGCCAGCCGAAGCTCGAGTAGCGGGGGGGCGAGTGAGCAGTTCTTC. Translation: CASRSSSSGGASEQFF. This chain links TRBV4-2 with TRBJ2-1; 11 bases align to TRBD2. V shed 8 bases, J shed 9 bases, and the junction held 15 bases outside the gene matches. The CDR3 is 16 residues long. Germline values: CDR1 LGHNA, CDR2 YNFKEQ.

This clonotype was observed a handful of times. This chain links TRBV5-5 with TRBJ1-1; 7 bases are shared with TRBD1. V gave up 3 bases and J gave up 8 bases; unmatched junction bases: 4. The CDR3 is made up of 12 amino acids. Germline CDR1 and CDR2: SGHKS and YYEKEE (reference sequence). CDR3 nucleotides: TGTGCCAGCAGCTCGACAGGGTCCGAAGCTTTCTTT. Its translation is CASSSTGSEAFF.

This clonotype was detected a few times. The chain has TRBV4-3 and TRBJ2-3, with 9 bases aligning to TRBD1. Trimming took 8 bases from V and 3 from J; bases not matched to a gene: 9. The CDR3 loop spans 15 amino acids. Germline assignment: CDR1 LGHNA and CDR2 YSLEER. CDR3 sequence: CASCRTGTGTDTQYF. CDR3 bases: TGCGCCAGCTGCAGAACCGGGACAGGGACAGATACGCAGTATTTT.